This entry concerns a single T cell receptor (beta chain). This record comes from a study of blood T cell repertoires in COVID-19. Participants were placed into cohorts based on the clinical history they reported. The method was immunoSEQ multiplex PCR; TCRdb's version includes in-frame clones alone and lacks a portion of them. The sample holds about 200,000 clones, 75% to 90% seen once. The CDR3 totals 16 residues. Germline V gene sequence: CDR1 ENHRY, CDR2 SYGVKD. The V gene end was trimmed by 3 bases and the J gene end by 8 bases; junction bases not matched to a gene: 7. The sequenced material came from PBMCs or T cells enriched from blood (not recorded which). This clonotype originated in a woman between 25 and 40 years old who had been exposed to COVID-19. The chain combines TRBV10-3 with TRBJ2-1, with 13 positions matching TRBD2. The CDR3, as DNA: TGTGCCATCAGTGATCTACTAGCGGGGGGGCCCTATGAGCAGTTCTTC. Protein: CAISDLLAGGPYEQFF.